This TCR beta chain was recorded in a study of response to subunit inactivated influenza vaccine. From the RT-PCR reads, TCRdb called clonotypes with MiXCR, one entry per CDR3 protein. Of about 530,000 distinct CDR3 sequences in the sample, 13% are singletons; the top ten hold 13%. The CDR3 extends over 16 amino acids. V lost 7 bases to trimming and J lost 7 bases; unmatched junction nucleotides: 14. Germline values: CDR1 SNHLY, CDR2 FYNNEI. Study conclusions and caveats: Few new T cells, the authors suggested, are recruited by each seasonal influenza vaccination.

Comments on this clonotype: The target antigen is unknown.

The sequencing here drew on PBMCs from blood, taken more than 35 days after vaccination. The sequence was obtained from a man aged 45-65 years who received an inactivated influenza vaccine. J is TRBJ2-5 and V is TRBV2; 11 positions match TRBD1. The CDR3 bases are TGTGCCAGCAATCCGGGACAGGGGGAGGATTGGCGGACCCAGTACTTC. It yields the protein CASNPGQGEDWRTQYF.